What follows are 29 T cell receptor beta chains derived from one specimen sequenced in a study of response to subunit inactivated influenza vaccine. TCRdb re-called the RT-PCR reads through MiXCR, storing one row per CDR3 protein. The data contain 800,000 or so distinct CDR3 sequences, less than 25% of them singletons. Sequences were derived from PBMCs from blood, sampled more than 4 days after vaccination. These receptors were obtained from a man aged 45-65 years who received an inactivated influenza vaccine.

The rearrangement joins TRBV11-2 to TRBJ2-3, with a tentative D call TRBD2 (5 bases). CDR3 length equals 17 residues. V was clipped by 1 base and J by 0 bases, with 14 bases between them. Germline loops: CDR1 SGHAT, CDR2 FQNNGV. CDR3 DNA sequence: TGTGCCAGCAGCTTAGTTTCCGGGGAGAGGAGCACAGATACGCAGTATTTT. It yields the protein CASSLVSGERSTDTQYF.

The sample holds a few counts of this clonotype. The CDR3 DNA reads TGCAGTGCCTCAGGGGGGGGGAGCAATCAGCCCCAGCATTTT. This sequence encodes CSASGGGSNQPQHF. The rearrangement joins TRBV20-1 to TRBJ1-5; TRBD1 aligns across 7 bases. This CDR3 is built from 14 residues. The V and J ends lost 6 bases and 1 base, in that order; junction bases with no gene match: 6. Germline CDR1 DFQATT, CDR2 SNEGSKA (reference sequence).

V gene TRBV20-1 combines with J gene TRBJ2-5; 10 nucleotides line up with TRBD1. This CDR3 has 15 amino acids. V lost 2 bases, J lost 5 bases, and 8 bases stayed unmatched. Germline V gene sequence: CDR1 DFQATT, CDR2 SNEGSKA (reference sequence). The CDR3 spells CSARSRDRGGETQYF. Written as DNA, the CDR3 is TGCAGTGCTAGATCCCGGGACAGGGGAGGGGAGACCCAGTACTTC.

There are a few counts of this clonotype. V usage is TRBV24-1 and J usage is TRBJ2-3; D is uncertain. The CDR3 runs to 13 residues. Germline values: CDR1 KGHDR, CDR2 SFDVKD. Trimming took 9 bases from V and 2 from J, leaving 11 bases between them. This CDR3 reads CATGGEFTDTQYF. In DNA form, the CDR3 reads TGTGCCACCGGTGGAGAGTTCACAGATACGCAGTATTTT.

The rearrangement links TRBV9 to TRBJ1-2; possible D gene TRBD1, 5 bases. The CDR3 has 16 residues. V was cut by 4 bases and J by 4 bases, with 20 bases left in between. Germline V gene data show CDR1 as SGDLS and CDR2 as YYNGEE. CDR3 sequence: CASSPRAAGKGYGYTF. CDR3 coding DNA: TGTGCCAGCAGCCCTCGCGCGGCAGGGAAAGGCTATGGCTACACCTTC.

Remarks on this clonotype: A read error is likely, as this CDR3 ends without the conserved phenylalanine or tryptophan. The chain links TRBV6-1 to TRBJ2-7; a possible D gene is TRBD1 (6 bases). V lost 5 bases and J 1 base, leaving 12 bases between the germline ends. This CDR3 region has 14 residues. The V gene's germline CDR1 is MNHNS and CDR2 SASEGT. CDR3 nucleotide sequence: TGTGCCAGCAGTCGGACAGTTAAGTCCTACGAGCAGTACCTC. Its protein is CASSRTVKSYEQYL.

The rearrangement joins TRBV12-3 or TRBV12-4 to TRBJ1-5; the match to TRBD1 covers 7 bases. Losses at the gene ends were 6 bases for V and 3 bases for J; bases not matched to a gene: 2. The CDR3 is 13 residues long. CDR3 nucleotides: TGTGCCAGCAGGGGACAGTACAATCAGCCCCAGCATTTT. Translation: CASRGQYNQPQHF.

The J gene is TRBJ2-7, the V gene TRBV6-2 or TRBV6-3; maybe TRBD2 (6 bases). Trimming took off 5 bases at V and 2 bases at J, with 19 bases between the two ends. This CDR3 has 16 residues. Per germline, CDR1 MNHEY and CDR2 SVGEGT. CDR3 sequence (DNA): TGTGCCAGCAGTCAACTATACCTAGCGCTCGCCTACGAGCAGTACTTC. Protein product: CASSQLYLALAYEQYF.

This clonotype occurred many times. The CDR3: CASSPPSTDTQYF. DNA for the CDR3: TGTGCCAGCTCACCACCAAGCACAGATACGCAGTATTTT. The genes are TRBV18 and TRBJ2-3; D call uncertain. Trimming cost V 0 bases and J 0 bases, with 1 base left between them. Germline V gene sequence: CDR1 KGHSH, CDR2 LQKENI. The CDR3 has 13 residues.

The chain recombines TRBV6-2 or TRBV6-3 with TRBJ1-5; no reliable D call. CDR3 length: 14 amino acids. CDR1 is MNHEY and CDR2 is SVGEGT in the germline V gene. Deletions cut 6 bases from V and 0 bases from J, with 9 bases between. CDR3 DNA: TGTGCCAGCAGCCCGACTGTTAGCAATCAGCCCCAGCATTTT. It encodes CASSPTVSNQPQHF.

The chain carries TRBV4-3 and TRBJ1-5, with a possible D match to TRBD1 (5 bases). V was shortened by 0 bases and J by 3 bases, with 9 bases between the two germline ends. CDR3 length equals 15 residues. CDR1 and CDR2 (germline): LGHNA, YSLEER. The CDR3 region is CASSQERGVNQPQHF. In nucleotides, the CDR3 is TGCGCCAGCAGCCAAGAACGGGGCGTCAATCAGCCCCAGCATTTT.

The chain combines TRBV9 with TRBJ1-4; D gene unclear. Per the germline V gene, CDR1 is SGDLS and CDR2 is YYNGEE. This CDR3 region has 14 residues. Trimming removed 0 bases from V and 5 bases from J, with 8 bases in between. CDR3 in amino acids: CASSVARGNEKLFF. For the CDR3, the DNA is TGTGCCAGCAGCGTAGCTCGAGGGAATGAAAAACTGTTTTTT.

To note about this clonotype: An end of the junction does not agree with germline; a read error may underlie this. The CDR3 here is CTSSPGKGGYYEQYF. CDR3 DNA: TGCACCAGCAGCCCAGGAAAAGGAGGGTACTACGAGCAGTACTTC. The V call is TRBV4-3, the J call TRBJ2-7, with D perhaps matching TRBD2 (6 bases). Germline V lookup: CDR1 LGHNA, CDR2 YSLEER. The CDR3 loop spans 15 amino acids.

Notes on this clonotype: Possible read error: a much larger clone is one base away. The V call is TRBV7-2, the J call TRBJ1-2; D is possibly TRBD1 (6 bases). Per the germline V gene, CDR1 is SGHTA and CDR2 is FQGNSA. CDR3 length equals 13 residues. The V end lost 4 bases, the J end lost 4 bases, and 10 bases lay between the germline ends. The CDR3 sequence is CASSSQQGYGYTF. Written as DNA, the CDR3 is TGTGCCAGCAGCTCCCAACAGGGCTATGGCTACACCTTC.

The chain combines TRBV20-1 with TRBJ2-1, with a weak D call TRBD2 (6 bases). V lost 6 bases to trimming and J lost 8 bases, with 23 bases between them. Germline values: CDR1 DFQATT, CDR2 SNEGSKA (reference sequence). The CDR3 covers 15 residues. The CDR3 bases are TGCAGTGCCCCCCCTATTGCGGGGCCCTATGATGAGCAGTTCTTC. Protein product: CSAPPIAGPYDEQFF.

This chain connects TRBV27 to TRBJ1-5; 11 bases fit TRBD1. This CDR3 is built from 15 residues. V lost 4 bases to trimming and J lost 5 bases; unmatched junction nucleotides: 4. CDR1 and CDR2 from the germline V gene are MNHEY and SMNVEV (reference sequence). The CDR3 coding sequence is TGTGCCAGCAGTTCCAGGGACAGGGGGTATCAGCCCCAGCATTTT. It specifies CASSSRDRGYQPQHF.

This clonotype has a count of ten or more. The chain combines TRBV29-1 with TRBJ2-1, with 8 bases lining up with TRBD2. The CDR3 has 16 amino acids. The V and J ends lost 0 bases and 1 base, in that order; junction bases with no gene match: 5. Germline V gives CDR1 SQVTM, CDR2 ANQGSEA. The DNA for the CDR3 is TGCAGCGTTGAAGATCGGGGGGGGGAATCCTACAATGAGCAGTTCTTC. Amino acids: CSVEDRGGESYNEQFF.

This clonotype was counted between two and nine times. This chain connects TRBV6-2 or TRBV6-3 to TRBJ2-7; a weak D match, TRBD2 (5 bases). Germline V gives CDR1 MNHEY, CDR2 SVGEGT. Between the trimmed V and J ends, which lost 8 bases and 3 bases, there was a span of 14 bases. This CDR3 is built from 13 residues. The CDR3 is CASARVGRYEQYF. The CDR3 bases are TGTGCCAGCGCGCGGGTCGGGCGCTACGAGCAGTACTTC.

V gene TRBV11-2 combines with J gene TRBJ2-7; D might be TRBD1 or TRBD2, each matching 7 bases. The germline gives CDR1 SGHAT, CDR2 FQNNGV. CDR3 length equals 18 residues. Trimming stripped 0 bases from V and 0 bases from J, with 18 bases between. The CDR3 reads CASSLEAGGAGASYEQYF. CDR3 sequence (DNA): TGTGCCAGCAGCTTAGAAGCAGGGGGGGCGGGAGCCTCCTACGAGCAGTACTTC.

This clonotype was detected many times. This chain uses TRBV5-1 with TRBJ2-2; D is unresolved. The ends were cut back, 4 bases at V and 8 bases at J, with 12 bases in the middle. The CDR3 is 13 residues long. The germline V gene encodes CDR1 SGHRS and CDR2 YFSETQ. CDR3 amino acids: CASSRTIGGELFF. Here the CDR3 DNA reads TGCGCCAGCAGCCGAACTATAGGGGGGGAGCTGTTTTTT.

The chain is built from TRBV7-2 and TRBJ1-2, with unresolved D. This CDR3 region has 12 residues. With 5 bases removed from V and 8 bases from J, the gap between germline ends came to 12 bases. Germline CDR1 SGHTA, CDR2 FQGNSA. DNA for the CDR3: TGTGCCAGCAGCCACGAAACCGGGGGCTACACCTTC. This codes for CASSHETGGYTF.

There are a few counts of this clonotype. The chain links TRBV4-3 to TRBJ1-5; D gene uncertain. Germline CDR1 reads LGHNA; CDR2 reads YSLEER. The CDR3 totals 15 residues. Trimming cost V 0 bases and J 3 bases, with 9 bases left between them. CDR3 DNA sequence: TGCGCCAGCAGCCAAGATTGGCAGATCAATCAGCCCCAGCATTTT. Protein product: CASSQDWQINQPQHF.

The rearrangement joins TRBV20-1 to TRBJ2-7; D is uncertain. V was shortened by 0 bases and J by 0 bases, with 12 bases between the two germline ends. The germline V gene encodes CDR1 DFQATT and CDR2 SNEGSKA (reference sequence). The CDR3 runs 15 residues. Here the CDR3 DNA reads TGCAGTGCTAGAGATCAGGCAGCAAGCTCCTACGAGCAGTACTTC. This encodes CSARDQAASSYEQYF.

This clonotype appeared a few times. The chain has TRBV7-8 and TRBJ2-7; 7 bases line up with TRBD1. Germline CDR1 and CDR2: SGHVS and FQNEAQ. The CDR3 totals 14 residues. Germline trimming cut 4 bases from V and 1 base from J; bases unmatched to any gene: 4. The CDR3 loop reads CASSSLTGSYEQYF. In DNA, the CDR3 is TGTGCCAGCAGCTCCTTGACAGGGTCCTACGAGCAGTACTTC.

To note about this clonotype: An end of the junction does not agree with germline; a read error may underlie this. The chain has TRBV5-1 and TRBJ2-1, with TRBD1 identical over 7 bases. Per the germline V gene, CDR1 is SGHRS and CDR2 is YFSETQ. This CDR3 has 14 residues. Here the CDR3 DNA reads TGCGCCAGCACCTTGACAGGGCCCTACAATGAGCAGTTCTTC. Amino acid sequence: CASTLTGPYNEQFF.

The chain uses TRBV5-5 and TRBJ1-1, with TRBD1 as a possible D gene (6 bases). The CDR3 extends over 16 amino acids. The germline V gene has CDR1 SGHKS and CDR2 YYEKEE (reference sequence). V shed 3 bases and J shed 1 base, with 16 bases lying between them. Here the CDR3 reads CASSSGGGQRNTEAFF. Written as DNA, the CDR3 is TGTGCCAGCAGCTCGGGAGGGGGGCAGAGGAACACTGAAGCTTTCTTT. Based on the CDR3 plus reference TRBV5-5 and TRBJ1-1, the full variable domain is DAGVTQSPTHLIKTRGQQVTLRCSPISGHKSVSWYQQVLGQGPQFIFQYYEKEERGRGNFPDRFSARQFPNYSSELNVNALLLGDSALYLCASSSGGGQRNTEAFFGQGTRLTVV.

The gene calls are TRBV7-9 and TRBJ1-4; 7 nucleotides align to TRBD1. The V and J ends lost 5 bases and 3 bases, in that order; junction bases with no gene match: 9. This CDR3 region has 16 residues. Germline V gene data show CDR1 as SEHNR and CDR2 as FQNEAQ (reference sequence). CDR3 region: CASSLAPDRANEKLFF. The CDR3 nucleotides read TGTGCCAGCAGCCTGGCCCCAGACAGGGCTAATGAAAAACTGTTTTTT. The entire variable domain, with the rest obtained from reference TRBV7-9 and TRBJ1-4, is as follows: DTGVSQNPRHKITKRGQNVTFRCDPISEHNRLYWYRQTLGQGPEFLTYFQNEAQLEKSRLLSDRFSAERPKGSFSTLEIQRTEQGDSAMYLCASSLAPDRANEKLFFGSGTQLSVL.

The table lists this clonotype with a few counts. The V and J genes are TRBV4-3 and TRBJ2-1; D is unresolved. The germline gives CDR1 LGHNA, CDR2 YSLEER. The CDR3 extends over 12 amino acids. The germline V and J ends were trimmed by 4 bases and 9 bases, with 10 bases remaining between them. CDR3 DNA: TGCGCCAGCAGCCGAGTTTTAGGTGAGCAGTTCTTC. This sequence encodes CASSRVLGEQFF.

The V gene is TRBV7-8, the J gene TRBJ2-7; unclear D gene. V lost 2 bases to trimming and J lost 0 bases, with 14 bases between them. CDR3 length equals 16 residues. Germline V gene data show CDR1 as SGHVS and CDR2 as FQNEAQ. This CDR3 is CASSLFGLVPSYEQYF. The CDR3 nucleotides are TGTGCCAGCAGCTTATTTGGGTTGGTTCCCTCCTACGAGCAGTACTTC. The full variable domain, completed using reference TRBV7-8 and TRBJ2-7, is GAGVSQSPRYKVAKRGQDVALRCDPISGHVSLFWYQQALGQGPEFLTYFQNEAQLDKSGLPSDRFFAERPEGSVSTLKIQRTQQEDSAVYLCASSLFGLVPSYEQYFGPGTRLTVT.